This T cell receptor (beta chain) was found in a study of vaccination effects on CD4 cells after COVID-19. Study context: Following the second dose by a median of 72 days, the post-vaccine samples were obtained.

CDR1 and CDR2 from the germline V gene are SGHTA and FQGTGA. The CDR3 covers 13 residues. With 2 bases removed from V and 4 bases from J, the gap between germline ends came to 6 bases. Sequencing followed a ViraFEST assay step that expanded antigen-specific CD4+ T cells with viral peptide pools. Cultured cells yielded isolated CD4+ T cells after 10 days. BNT162b2 vaccine or mRNA-1273 vaccine was given to participants in two doses. Having tested negative for nucleocapsid antibodies, the vaccine recipients showed no prior SARS-CoV-2 infection. Libraries were prepared by immunoSEQ multiplex PCR; TCRdb keeps only in-frame clonotypes and omits some of them. The sample contains about 61,000 clones, 73% of which appear only once. As for this clone: Its antigen remains unknown.

General study points: Marked clonal contraction was seen late after vaccination (in both infection- and vaccine-induced clones). There was only 1 of 255 vaccine-induced clones in healthy vaccinees that cross-reacted with common cold coronaviruses.

The source of this sequence is a human donor who received a COVID-19 vaccine. This sample comprised CD4+ T cells from PBMCs cultured with HCoV-229E spike peptides, obtained after COVID-19 vaccination. J is TRBJ2-1 and V is TRBV7-3, with a possible D match to TRBD1 (5 bases). The CDR3 sequence is CASSLGAYNEQFF. CDR3 bases: TGTGCCAGCAGCTTAGGGGCATACAATGAGCAGTTCTTC.